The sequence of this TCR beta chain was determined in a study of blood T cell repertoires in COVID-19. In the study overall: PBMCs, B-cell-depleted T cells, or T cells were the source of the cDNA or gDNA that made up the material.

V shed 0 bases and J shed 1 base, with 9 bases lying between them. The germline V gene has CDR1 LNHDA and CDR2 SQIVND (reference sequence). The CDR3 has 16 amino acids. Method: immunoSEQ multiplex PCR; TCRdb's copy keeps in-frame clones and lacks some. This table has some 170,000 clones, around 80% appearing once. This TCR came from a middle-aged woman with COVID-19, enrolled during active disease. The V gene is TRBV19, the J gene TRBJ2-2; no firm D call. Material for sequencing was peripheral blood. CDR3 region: CASSIDGRMNTGELFF. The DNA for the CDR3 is TGTGCCAGTAGTATAGACGGCAGGATGAACACCGGGGAGCTGTTTTTT.